Listed below are T cell receptor beta chains from one sample, sequenced in a study of shared clonotypes between healthy human individuals. Profiling relied on immunoSEQ multiplex PCR, and the TCRdb table lists in-frame clones only, not all of them. The sample lists roughly 1,100,000 clones; about three quarters were seen once. The material sequenced was memory CD4+ T cells sorted from blood. The receptor set was obtained from a man aged 18 to 30 in good health. CDR3s include the opening cysteine and the closing phenylalanine or tryptophan. The order of the fields is D gene, V gene, J gene, clone size, CDR3 DNA, CDR3 protein. A D gene is named only where the DNA matches it firmly. The listing skips clone size in some rows; elsewhere it reads once, few, many or a size class.

TRBD2	TRBV7-9	TRBJ2-1	once	TGTGCCAGCAGCGCCATTGCGGGAGCTTACAATGAGCAGTTCTTC	CASSAIAGAYNEQFF
TRBD1	TRBV18	TRBJ1-3	.	TGTGCCAGCTCAACTCTCGGACAGGGCATCGCTGGAAACACCATATATTTT	CASSTLGQGIAGNTIYF
.	TRBV5-6	TRBJ2-2	many	TGTGCCAGCAGCCGAGGACTCCTCAAAGGCGGGGAGCTGTTTTTT	CASSRGLLKGGELFF
.	TRBV5-1	TRBJ2-5	.	TGCGCCAGCAGCCCCCAAGGGGTAGGGGAGACCCAGTACTTC	CASSPQGVGETQYF
TRBD1	TRBV7-9	TRBJ2-2	.	TGTGCCAGCAGCCCCGCGGGGACAGGGGGTAACGGGGAGCTGTTTTTT	CASSPAGTGGNGELFF
TRBD1	TRBV7-2	TRBJ1-1	.	TGTGCCAGCAGCACGACAGGGGGCCGCCCTGAAGCTTTCTTT	CASSTTGGRPEAFF
TRBD2	TRBV28	TRBJ2-1	few	TGTGCCAGCAGGCCGACTAGCGGAACCTACAATGAGCAGTTCTTC	CASRPTSGTYNEQFF
TRBD1	TRBV30	TRBJ2-2	few	TGTGCCTGGAGTCTCCGGGACAGGGTTCTGGGGGAGCTGTTTTTT	CAWSLRDRVLGELFF
TRBD1	TRBV11-2	TRBJ1-1	.	TGTGCCAGCAGCGTGACAGGGGTTGAAGCTTTCTTT	CASSVTGVEAFF
.	TRBV5-6	TRBJ2-1	few	TGTGCCAGCAGCTTTGAGTCACTAGAAAGGGTCATGAGGGACAATGAGCAGTTCTTC	CASSFESLERVMRDNEQFF
.	TRBV18	TRBJ2-5	.	TGTGCCAGCTCACCAGGCCAGCAGGGTGGGGAGACCCAGTACTTC	CASSPGQQGGETQYF
TRBD1	TRBV7-2	TRBJ1-5	.	TGTGCCAGCAGCCCAGATGGCAGGGGGCAGGGCCAGCCCCAGCATTTT	CASSPDGRGQGQPQHF
TRBD1	TRBV5-1	TRBJ2-1	few	TGCGCCAGCAGCCTGTCCGACAGGGTGGCCGATGAGCAGTTCTTC	CASSLSDRVADEQFF
TRBD1	TRBV19	TRBJ1-5	.	TGTGCCAGTACCATACGGGACAGGGGGCCCAATCAGCCCCAGCATTTT	CASTIRDRGPNQPQHF
.	TRBV6-7	TRBJ1-4	many	TGTGCCAGCAGCACCGAACTCCGACAGAACGATGAAAAACTGTTTTTT	CASSTELRQNDEKLFF
.	TRBV9	TRBJ2-7	.	TGTGCCAGCAGCGTAGGGGTTAGCTATTTCTACGAGCAGTACTTC	CASSVGVSYFYEQYF
.	TRBV5-1	TRBJ2-7	once	TGCGCCAGCAGCTTGGGGATGGGGGGCTCTGGCTACGAGCAGTACTTC	CASSLGMGGSGYEQYF
.	TRBV5-6	TRBJ1-2	.	TGTGCCAGCAGCTGGGGGAGAGATCTCTATGGCTACACCTTC	CASSWGRDLYGYTF
.	TRBV4-3	TRBJ2-7	once	TGCGCCAGCAGCCAAGAGCAGGGGTACACCTACGAGCAGTACTTC	CASSQEQGYTYEQYF
.	TRBV30	TRBJ2-7	few	TGTGCCTGGACTCGCTCCGCGGGGAGCGAGCAGTACTTC	CAWTRSAGSEQYF
.	TRBV7-2	TRBJ2-4	few	TGTGCCAGCAGCTTAGAGACCCGGGACCTAAACATTCAGTACTTC	CASSLETRDLNIQYF
.	TRBV6-1	TRBJ2-3	many	TGTGCCAGCAGTGAAGTAGTGGGGTCGGCCGCAGATACGCAGTATTTT	CASSEVVGSAADTQYF